This TCR beta chain was sequenced in a study of PD-1 blockade in classical Hodgkin lymphoma. Study as a whole: The study gave patients nivolumab 3 mg/kg intravenously every 2 weeks. Notes on the study in general: The CD4+ diversity rise by C4D1 was clearest in complete responders.

Libraries were prepared by immunoSEQ multiplex PCR; TCRdb keeps only in-frame clonotypes and omits some of them. Among tens of thousands of clones, approximately 79% were seen once, and the ten largest hold around 3.1%. Specified time point: cycle 4 day 1 (C4D1), after around six weeks of nivolumab. No patient escaped relapse after autologous stem cell transplantation, and brentuximab vedotin exposure varied. Purified CD4+ T cells were obtained from thawed PBMCs through magnetic negative selection. As to this clone: Its cognate antigen is unknown.

Sample: CD4+ T cells from blood, taken before the fourth cycle of nivolumab. The TCR sequence derives from a human donor with classical Hodgkin lymphoma.

CDR3 loop: CASSPQPVYQETQYF. CDR3 coding DNA: TGTGCCAGCAGCCCGCAACCAGTGTACCAAGAGACCCAGTACTTC. This rearrangement joins TRBV11-3 to TRBJ2-5; D not certain. There are 15 residues in the CDR3. Germline CDR1 SGHNT, CDR2 YENEEA. V shed 5 bases and J shed 0 bases, with 13 bases lying between them.